One T cell receptor beta chain is described in this entry. Its antigen is unknown. It has no much larger one-base neighbor in the sample; base qualities were not kept. From cysteine to phenylalanine, the CDR3 is 15 amino acids long. Kept here is only the CDR3 DNA, which spans 45 bases and is read in frame from base 1. V ends up 5 bases short and J 2 bases short, with an unmatched junction base count of 8. CDR1 and CDR2 were assigned from the germline V gene (reference sequence) as LNHDA and SQIVND. The sample comes from a study of blood T cell repertoires in COVID-19 (dated by TCRdb to the early 2020s). Looking at the study overall: Collaborator samples came from the United States, Italy and Spain and covered acute and convalescent phases of COVID-19. The prospective study material was composed of cDNA or gDNA derived from T cells, B-cell-depleted T cells, or PBMCs. Deeply sampled blood TCRbeta repertoires from subjects exposed to, actively infected with, or recovered from COVID-19 were included in the dataset. The repertoires were released in a freely available public database intended as a resource for research on the immune response to SARS-CoV-2. Samples came from the ongoing ImmuneRACE study (first 160 participants) plus 1,254 subjects from 6 global collaborators. The sample metadata nearly always contained a de-identified subject ID, COVID-19 status, age in years and sex. Where available, HLA class I and class II types were taken from metadata supplied by the sample provider and were not determined by assay-based typing.

Broader findings and caveats from the paper: How much clinical and demographic metadata was included differed by source and by participant, and the metadata was provided uncurated.

Collaborating institutions collected whole blood in K2EDTA tubes following their own protocols. For TCRbeta analysis, collaborator samples were shipped as frozen whole blood, as isolated PBMCs, or as DNA extracted from either sample type. The immunoSEQ Assay, a bias-controlled multiplex PCR, was used to amplify TCRbeta CDR3 regions from genomic DNA. The study's processing was this. Nucleated cell counts per sample were estimated from amplification of reference gene primers within the assay. Sequence reads were collapsed and filtered to measure the absolute abundance of every unique TCRbeta CDR3 rearrangement. Productive Simpson clonality was computed per sample as the square root of Simpson's diversity index over productive rearrangements. What TCRdb holds here is the immuneACCESS table cut down to in-frame rearrangements. Part of the clones is not present; checked against another copy, under half of the missing clones reflect an unresolved V gene, and the others are unexplained. V, J and clone size are taken as reported in that table, and D and trimming were inferred from the DNA itself. In all, the sample holds about 54,000 clones, and more than 70% of those were seen once. The leading ten clones occupy more than 4.5% of the sample.

The clonotype comes from a man in his forties with active COVID-19. Recombination joined TRBV19 with TRBJ1-1; the junction holds 7 bases that match TRBD1. Specimen: peripheral blood. The CDR3 region has the sequence CASSPADRRNTEAFF. The DNA sequence is given as TGTGCCAGTAGTCCCGCGGACAGGAGAAACACTGAAGCTTTCTTT.